The T cell receptor beta chain under discussion was sequenced for a study of molecular identifiers for immune sequencing clone quantification. The CDR3 has 18 amino acids. The junction had 8 bases not matched to a gene; V was cut back by 0 bases and J by 1 base. CDR1 is LGHNA and CDR2 is YSLEER in the germline V gene. This clonotype came up many times. One entry per CDR3 protein, called by TCRdb with MiXCR from the PCR reads. The data hold about 640,000 distinct CDR3 sequences, with just under 20% observed a single time. The TCR comes from a human donor in good health. Some libraries in this study had Jurkat cell RNA spiked in. The sequenced sample consisted of naive CD8+ T cells from blood, with Jurkat cell RNA spiked in. Subset noted: FACS-sorted CD8+CD4-CCR7+CD45RA+ naive T cells. The chain links TRBV4-3 to TRBJ2-2, with TRBD1 identical over 7 bases. The CDR3 DNA follows: TGCGCCAGCAGCCAAGATCGGAAGGGGGCCCAGAACACCGGGGAGCTGTTTTTT. Protein sequence: CASSQDRKGAQNTGELFF.